One sample yielded the 19 T cell receptor beta chains listed below, sequenced in a study of blood T cell repertoires in COVID-19. Sequenced by immunoSEQ multiplex PCR; TCRdb stores in-frame clones only, minus some. The sample has around 300,000 clones; 88% are singletons. Input material: peripheral blood. The receptors shown here come from a woman between 25 and 40 years old with COVID-19, enrolled during active disease.

The chain employs TRBV9 and TRBJ1-2; a possible D gene is TRBD1 (6 bases). The CDR3 runs 13 residues. The V end lost 3 bases, the J end lost 5 bases, and 11 bases lay between the germline ends. Germline loops: CDR1 SGDLS, CDR2 YYNGEE. This CDR3 is CASSAQTGYGYTF. In DNA, the CDR3 is TGTGCCAGCAGCGCCCAGACAGGATATGGCTACACCTTC.

CDR3 amino acids: CAISEQGADTEAFF. CDR3 nucleotides: TGTGCCATCAGTGAACAGGGGGCCGACACTGAAGCTTTCTTT. The rearrangement uses TRBV10-3 and TRBJ1-1; TRBD1 matches 9 bases. V lost 3 bases, J lost 3 bases, and 2 bases stayed unmatched. Germline loops: CDR1 ENHRY, CDR2 SYGVKD. CDR3 length: 14 residues.

The chain links TRBV27 to TRBJ2-7; 7 bases are a match to TRBD1. From germline, CDR1 is MNHEY and CDR2 SMNVEV (reference sequence). The CDR3 loop spans 13 amino acids. The V and J ends lost 10 bases and 2 bases, in that order; junction bases with no gene match: 8. CDR3 loop: CATWDSLTYEQYF. In DNA form, the CDR3 reads TGTGCCACTTGGGACAGCCTCACCTACGAGCAGTACTTC.

The chain carries TRBV28 and TRBJ1-3; 7 positions agree with TRBD1. V gave up 4 bases and J gave up 1 base; unmatched junction bases: 13. CDR3 length: 18 residues. Germline CDR1 is MDHEN and CDR2 is SYDVKM. The DNA of the CDR3 is TGTGCCAGCAGTTCAGGGGGGTTCTATTTCCGTTCTGGAAACACCATATATTTT. Its translation is CASSSGGFYFRSGNTIYF. The complete variable domain, with remaining parts taken from reference TRBV28 and TRBJ1-3, reads DVKVTQSSRYLVKRTGEKVFLECVQDMDHENMFWYRQDPGLGLRLIYFSYDVKMKEKGDIPEGYSVSREKKERFSLILESASTNQTSMYLCASSSGGFYFRSGNTIYFGEGSWLTVV.

The chain joins TRBV4-1 to TRBJ1-3, with D tentatively TRBD1 (5 bases). The CDR3 loop spans 15 amino acids. Trimming took off 4 bases at V and 3 bases at J, with 13 bases between the two ends. Germline V gene sequence: CDR1 MGHRA, CDR2 YSYEKL. The CDR3 sequence is CASSRLQGFGNTIYF. As DNA, the CDR3 is TGCGCCAGCAGCCGTCTCCAGGGTTTTGGAAACACCATATATTTT.

V gene TRBV12-3 or TRBV12-4 combines with J gene TRBJ1-2; D is undetermined. This CDR3 comprises 13 residues. Deletions cut 2 bases from V and 4 bases from J, with 8 bases between. CDR3 sequence: CASSLQDSYGYTF. In nucleotides, the CDR3 is TGTGCCAGCAGTTTACAGGATAGCTATGGCTACACCTTC.

The rearrangement links TRBV19 to TRBJ2-6; 9 bases align to TRBD1. CDR1 is LNHDA, CDR2 SQIVND, per germline (reference sequence). V lost 3 bases to trimming and J lost 2 bases; unmatched junction nucleotides: 14. The CDR3 extends over 20 amino acids. The DNA for the CDR3 is TGTGCCAGTAGTATCCGGTCGGGACAGGGAGTTCTTCCTGGGGCCAACGTCCTGACTTTC. The encoded protein is CASSIRSGQGVLPGANVLTF.

The genes are TRBV6-4 and TRBJ2-1; D uncertain. The germline V and J ends were trimmed by 5 bases and 1 base, with 12 bases remaining between them. The CDR3 has 15 amino acids. Germline lookup yields CDR1 MRHNA and CDR2 SNTAGT. This CDR3 reads CASSRRRESYNEQFF. The CDR3 region has the DNA TGTGCCAGCAGTAGGAGACGAGAATCCTACAATGAGCAGTTCTTC.

The chain couples TRBV19 to TRBJ2-7; 8 bases agree with TRBD1. V was pared by 3 bases and J by 2 bases, with 6 bases of the junction left unmatched. Germline V CDR1 and CDR2: LNHDA, SQIVND (reference sequence). This CDR3 is built from 15 residues. CDR3 DNA: TGTGCCAGTAGTATCCAGGGGGCTTCTCCCTACGAGCAGTACTTC. Residues: CASSIQGASPYEQYF.

This chain joins TRBV15 and TRBJ1-1; no reliable D call. CDR1 LNHNV and CDR2 YYDKDF come from the germline V gene (reference sequence). The CDR3 runs 13 residues. V lost 0 bases to trimming and J lost 3 bases, with 5 bases between them. The CDR3 DNA sequence: TGTGCCACCAGCAGAGATTTAGACACTGAAGCTTTCTTT. Translated: CATSRDLDTEAFF.

This rearrangement joins TRBV6-6 to TRBJ1-3; TRBD1 agrees at 9 bases. The CDR3 totals 15 residues. Germline V gene data show CDR1 as MNHNY and CDR2 as SVGAGI (reference sequence). Trimming cost V 2 bases and J 5 bases; bases outside gene matches: 4. The CDR3 here is CASSYTQGARNTIYF. DNA for the CDR3: TGTGCCAGCAGTTACACACAGGGGGCTCGAAACACCATATATTTT.

Concerning this clone: The same CDR3 also results from other DNA sequences found in this sample. This chain connects TRBV2 to TRBJ1-5; 9 bases match TRBD1. The CDR3 totals 14 residues. Germline CDR1 reads SNHLY; CDR2 reads FYNNEI. After removal of 4 bases from V and 2 bases from J, the junction contained 0 bases not matched to a gene. The CDR3: CASSGQGGNQPQHF. CDR3 DNA sequence: TGTGCCAGCAGTGGACAGGGGGGCAATCAGCCCCAGCATTTT.

CDR3 amino acids: CASSPSRGAISPLHF. CDR3 in DNA: TGTGCCAGCAGCCCCTCTCGGGGGGCGATATCACCCCTCCACTTT. The chain links TRBV28 to TRBJ1-6, with D possibly being TRBD1 (6 bases). Between the trimmed V and J ends, which lost 6 bases and 10 bases, there was a span of 19 bases. Germline CDR1 MDHEN, CDR2 SYDVKM. There are 15 residues in the CDR3.

The chain employs TRBV9 and TRBJ1-2; D unclear. Trimming took off 0 bases at V and 6 bases at J, with 6 bases between the two ends. The CDR3 extends over 12 amino acids. Per the germline V gene, CDR1 is SGDLS and CDR2 is YYNGEE. The CDR3 coding sequence is TGTGCCAGCAGCGTAGGGTCAGATGGCTACACCTTC. Amino acid sequence: CASSVGSDGYTF.

J is TRBJ1-5 and V is TRBV12-5; a possible D gene is TRBD1 (5 bases). The ends were cut back, 0 bases at V and 4 bases at J, with 7 bases in the middle. Germline values: CDR1 LGHNT, CDR2 FRNRAP. This CDR3 comprises 14 residues. CDR3 coding DNA: TGTGCTAGTGGTTTGGTGGGGGGTAATCAGCCCCAGCATTTT. Translated, it gives CASGLVGGNQPQHF.

The CDR3 sequence: CASRRTADYGYTF. In DNA, the CDR3 is TGCGCCAGCAGGCGGACAGCAGACTATGGCTACACCTTC. The rearrangement joins TRBV4-1 to TRBJ1-2; D perhaps matches TRBD1 (6 bases). CDR3 length: 13 residues. V was shortened by 6 bases and J by 3 bases, with 11 bases between the two germline ends. CDR1 is MGHRA and CDR2 is YSYEKL in the germline V gene.

The chain recombines TRBV5-1 with TRBJ2-7, with D unresolved. The CDR3 is 13 residues long. Per the germline V gene, CDR1 is SGHRS and CDR2 is YFSETQ. The V end lost 0 bases, the J end lost 5 bases, and 9 bases lay between the germline ends. The CDR3 bases are TGCGCCAGCAGCTTGGGCGGTGAGAACGAGCAGTACTTC. It is translated as CASSLGGENEQYF.

V usage is TRBV5-4 and J usage is TRBJ2-3, with 8 bases matching TRBD2. This CDR3 region has 15 residues. The germline V gene encodes CDR1 SGHNT and CDR2 YYREEE (reference sequence). Trimming took 3 bases from V and 4 from J; bases not matched to a gene: 7. As DNA, the CDR3 is TGTGCCAGCAGCTCACGGACTAGCACAGCAGATACGCAGTATTTT. Its protein is CASSSRTSTADTQYF.

The chain carries TRBV5-6 and TRBJ2-1; the D is unclear. CDR3 length equals 15 residues. The germline V gene has CDR1 SGHDT and CDR2 YYEEEE. The V gene lost 2 bases and the J gene lost 7 bases, with 16 bases spanning the gap. This CDR3 is CASSFGLASGNEQFF. The CDR3 region has the DNA TGTGCCAGCAGCTTTGGCCTGGCATCCGGGAATGAGCAGTTCTTC. Drawing the rest from reference TRBV5-6 and TRBJ2-1, the complete variable domain is DAGVTQSPTHLIKTRGQQVTLRCSPKSGHDTVSWYQQALGQGPQFIFQYYEEEERQRGNFPDRFSGHQFPNYSSELNVNALLLGDSALYLCASSFGLASGNEQFFGPGTRLTVL.